The 11 T cell receptor beta chains listed next were all sequenced from one sample in a study of T-cell memory formation after mild COVID-19. Via MiXCR, TCRdb re-called the 5' RACE reads, giving one row per CDR3 protein. The sample holds about 420,000 distinct CDR3 sequences, more than 20% seen once. Sequenced input: PBMCs or a T cell subset sorted from them (not recorded which). These receptors were collected from an adult woman who had mild COVID-19 (a few samples of this study predate the infection). Cell type and time point are not known.

The CDR3 sequence is CASSYPLAGGPNSYEQYF. Written as DNA, the CDR3 is TGTGCCAGCAGTTACCCTCTAGCGGGAGGGCCCAACTCCTACGAGCAGTACTTC. The rearrangement joins TRBV6-2 or TRBV6-3 to TRBJ2-7; 12 bases are shared with TRBD2. Looked up from germline, CDR1 is MNHEY and CDR2 is SVGEGT. The CDR3 is made up of 18 amino acids. V shed 2 bases and J 0 bases; nucleotides not matched to a gene: 8.

The chain's CDR3 is CASSGTQTYEQYF. The CDR3 DNA is TGTGCCAGCTCCGGGACACAGACCTACGAGCAGTACTTC. The V call is TRBV6-5, the J call TRBJ2-7; D is perhaps TRBD1 (6 bases). CDR1 is MNHEY, CDR2 SVGAGI, per germline. The CDR3 runs to 13 residues. V was pared by 8 bases and J by 2 bases, with 13 bases between.

V is TRBV6-5 and J is TRBJ1-2; the D is unclear. CDR1 and CDR2 (germline): MNHEY, SVGAGI. The length of the CDR3 is 15 residues. V lost 5 bases and J lost 8, with 21 bases in between. CDR3 in DNA: TGTGCCAGCAGTCCCTGGGCTGGGCAGGCTATAGGCTACACCTTC. Its protein is CASSPWAGQAIGYTF.

In this sample, this clonotype turned up a few times. The chain joins TRBV12-3 or TRBV12-4 to TRBJ2-1; no reliable D call. The CDR3 is 15 amino acids. The V gene lost 3 bases and the J gene lost 2 bases, with 11 bases spanning the gap. This chain's CDR3 is CASSFKAPAYNEQFF. In nucleotides, the CDR3 is TGTGCCAGCAGTTTTAAGGCCCCCGCCTACAATGAGCAGTTCTTC.

The rearrangement links TRBV4-3 to TRBJ2-5; no firm D call. Germline values: CDR1 LGHNA, CDR2 YSLEER. The CDR3 is 14 amino acids. V was pared by 3 bases and J by 0 bases, with 8 bases between. The chain's CDR3 is CASSQETYQETQYF. CDR3 bases: TGCGCCAGCAGCCAGGAGACGTACCAAGAGACCCAGTACTTC.

This clonotype turned up a few times. The rearrangement uses TRBV2 and TRBJ2-7; TRBD1 matches 9 bases. J gave up 4 bases and V 9 bases, and 10 bases lay outside the gene matches. Looked up from germline, CDR1 is SNHLY and CDR2 is FYNNEI. This CDR3 spans 14 amino acids. CDR3 in amino acids: CASEVQQGAYEQYF. CDR3 in DNA: TGTGCCAGTGAAGTACAACAGGGGGCTTACGAGCAGTACTTC. The complete variable domain, with remaining parts taken from reference TRBV2 and TRBJ2-7, reads EPEVTQTPSHQVTQMGQEVILRCVPISNHLYFYWYRQILGQKVEFLVSFYNNEISEKSEIFDDQFSVERPDGSNFTLKIRSTKLEDSAMYFCASEVQQGAYEQYFGPGTRLTVT.

The chain is built from TRBV6-2 or TRBV6-3 and TRBJ2-5; D is possibly TRBD2 (6 bases). This CDR3 region has 14 residues. CDR1 is MNHEY and CDR2 is SVGEGT in the germline V gene. The V end lost 6 bases, the J end lost 5 bases, and 16 bases lay between the germline ends. CDR3 amino acids: CASSPGGLRETQYF. For the CDR3, the DNA is TGTGCCAGCAGCCCTGGAGGGCTTCGGGAGACCCAGTACTTC.

The genes are TRBV9 and TRBJ1-5, with a possible D match to TRBD1 (5 bases). CDR1 is SGDLS, CDR2 YYNGEE, per germline. Between the trimmed V and J ends, which lost 4 bases and 2 bases, there was a span of 13 bases. This CDR3 is 15 amino acids long. The DNA of the CDR3 is TGTGCCAGCAGCCCGCAGGGATCAGGCAATCAGCCCCAGCATTTT. Encoded protein: CASSPQGSGNQPQHF.

This CDR3 is CASSFSLLAGGNTGELFF. CDR3 DNA: TGTGCCAGCAGCTTTTCCTTACTAGCGGGAGGGAACACCGGGGAGCTGTTTTTT. The chain carries TRBV5-6 and TRBJ2-2; 12 positions match TRBD2. V lost 2 bases, J lost 1 base, and 6 bases stayed unmatched. Germline assignment: CDR1 SGHDT and CDR2 YYEEEE. The CDR3 runs 18 residues.

Notes on this clonotype: It may be a read error: a sequence one base away is much more abundant. The chain is built from TRBV4-3 and TRBJ1-5; no definite D call. V was shortened by 0 bases and J by 7 bases, with 7 bases between the two germline ends. This CDR3 has 13 amino acids. CDR1 is LGHNA and CDR2 is YSLEER in the germline V gene. CDR3 sequence: CASSQDPGQPQHF. The CDR3, as DNA: TGCGCCAGCAGCCAAGATCCGGGACAGCCCCAGCATTTT.

V and J are TRBV6-2 or TRBV6-3 and TRBJ1-2; 9 bases match TRBD1. Trimming removed 4 bases from V and 5 bases from J; junction bases left unmatched: 5. There are 14 residues in the CDR3. Germline V CDR1 and CDR2: MNHEY, SVGEGT. Here the CDR3 reads CASSSGTGWYGYTF. DNA for the CDR3: TGTGCCAGCAGTTCCGGGACAGGGTGGTATGGCTACACCTTC.